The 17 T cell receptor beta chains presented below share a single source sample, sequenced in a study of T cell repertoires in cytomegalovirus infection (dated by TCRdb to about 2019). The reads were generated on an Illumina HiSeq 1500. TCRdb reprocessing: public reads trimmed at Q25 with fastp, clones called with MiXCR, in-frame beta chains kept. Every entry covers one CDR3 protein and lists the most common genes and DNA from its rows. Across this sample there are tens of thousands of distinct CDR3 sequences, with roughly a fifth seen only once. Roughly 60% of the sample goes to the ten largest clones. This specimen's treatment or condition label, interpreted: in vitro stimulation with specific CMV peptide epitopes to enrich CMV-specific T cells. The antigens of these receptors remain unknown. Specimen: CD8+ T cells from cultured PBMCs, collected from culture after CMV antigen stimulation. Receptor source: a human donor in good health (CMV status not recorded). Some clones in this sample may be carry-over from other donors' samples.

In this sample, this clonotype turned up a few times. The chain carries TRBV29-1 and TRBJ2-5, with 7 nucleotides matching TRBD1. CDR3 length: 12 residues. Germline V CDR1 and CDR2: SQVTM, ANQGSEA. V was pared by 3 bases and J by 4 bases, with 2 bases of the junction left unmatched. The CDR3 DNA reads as TGCAGCGTTGAGCCAGGGGGAGAGACCCAGTACTTC. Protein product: CSVEPGGETQYF.

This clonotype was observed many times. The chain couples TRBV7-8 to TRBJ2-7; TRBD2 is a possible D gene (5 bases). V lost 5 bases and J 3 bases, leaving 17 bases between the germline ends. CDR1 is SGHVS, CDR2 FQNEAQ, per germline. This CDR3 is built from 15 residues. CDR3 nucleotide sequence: TGTGCCAGCAGCCAAACTAGACACCCACTCTACGAGCAGTACTTC. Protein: CASSQTRHPLYEQYF.

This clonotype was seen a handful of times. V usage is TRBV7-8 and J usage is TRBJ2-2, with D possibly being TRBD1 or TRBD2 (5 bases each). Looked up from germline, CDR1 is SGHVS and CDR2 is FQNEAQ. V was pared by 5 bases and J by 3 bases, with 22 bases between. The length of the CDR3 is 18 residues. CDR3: CASSRLPGRARDTGELFF. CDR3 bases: TGTGCCAGCAGCCGTCTGCCAGGGAGAGCGAGGGACACCGGGGAGCTGTTTTTT.

CDR3 residues: CASRGQGNAGNTIYF. As DNA, the CDR3 is TGTGCCAGCAGGGGACAGGGAAACGCTGGAAACACCATATATTTT. The chain recombines TRBV2 with TRBJ1-3, with 9 nucleotides matching TRBD1. J was trimmed by 2 bases and V by 6 bases; bases with no gene match: 5. The CDR3 consists of 15 residues. Germline V gives CDR1 SNHLY, CDR2 FYNNEI. The full variable domain, its missing parts supplied by reference TRBV2 and TRBJ1-3, is EPEVTQTPSHQVTQMGQEVILRCVPISNHLYFYWYRQILGQKVEFLVSFYNNEISEKSEIFDDQFSVERPDGSNFTLKIRSTKLEDSAMYFCASRGQGNAGNTIYFGEGSWLTVV.

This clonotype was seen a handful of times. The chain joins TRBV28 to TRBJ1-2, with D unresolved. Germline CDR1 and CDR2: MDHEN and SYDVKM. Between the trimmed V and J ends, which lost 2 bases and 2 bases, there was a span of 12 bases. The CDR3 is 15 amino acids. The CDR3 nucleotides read TGTGCCAGCAGTTTACTCGAGGGAGGGAACTATGGCTACACCTTC. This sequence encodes CASSLLEGGNYGYTF.

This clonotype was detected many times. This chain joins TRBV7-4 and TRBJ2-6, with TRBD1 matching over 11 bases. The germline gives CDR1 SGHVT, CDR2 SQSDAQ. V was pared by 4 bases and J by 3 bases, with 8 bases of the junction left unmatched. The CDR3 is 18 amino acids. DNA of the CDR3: TGTGCCAGCAGCTCGGGAGGACAGGGGGCGGATGGGGCCAACGTCCTGACTTTC. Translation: CASSSGGQGADGANVLTF.

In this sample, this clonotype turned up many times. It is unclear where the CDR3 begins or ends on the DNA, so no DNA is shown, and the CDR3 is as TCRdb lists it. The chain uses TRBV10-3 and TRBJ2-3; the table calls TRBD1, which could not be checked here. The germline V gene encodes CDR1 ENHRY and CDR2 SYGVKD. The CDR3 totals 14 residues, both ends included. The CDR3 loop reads CAISVSGQADTQYF.

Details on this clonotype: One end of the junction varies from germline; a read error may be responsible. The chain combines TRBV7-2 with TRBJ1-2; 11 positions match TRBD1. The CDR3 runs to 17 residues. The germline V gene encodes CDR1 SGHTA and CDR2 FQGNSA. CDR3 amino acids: CASSLVTSGTGGDGSPF. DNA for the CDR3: TGTGCCAGCAGCTTAGTCACCTCCGGGACAGGGGGAGATGGCTCCCCCTTC.

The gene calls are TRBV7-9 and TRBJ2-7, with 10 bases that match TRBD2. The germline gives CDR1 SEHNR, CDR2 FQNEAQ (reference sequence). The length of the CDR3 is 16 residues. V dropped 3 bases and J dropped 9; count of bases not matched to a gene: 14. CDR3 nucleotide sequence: TGTGCCAGCAGCTTGACCGGGACTAGCGATAGGGTGGCGCAGTACTTC. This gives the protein CASSLTGTSDRVAQYF.

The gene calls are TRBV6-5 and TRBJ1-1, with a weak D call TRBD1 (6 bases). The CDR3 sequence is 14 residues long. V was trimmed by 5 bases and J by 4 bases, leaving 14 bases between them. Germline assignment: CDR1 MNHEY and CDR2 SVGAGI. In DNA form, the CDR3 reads TGTGCCAGCAGTGAACAGGGAGGATTCACTGAAGCTTTCTTT. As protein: CASSEQGGFTEAFF.

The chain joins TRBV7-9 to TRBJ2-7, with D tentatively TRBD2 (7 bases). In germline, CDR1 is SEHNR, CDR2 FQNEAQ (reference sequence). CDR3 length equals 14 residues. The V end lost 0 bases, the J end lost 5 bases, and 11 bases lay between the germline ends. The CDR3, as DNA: TGTGCCAGCAGCTTAGCGGGGGGGCGTCACGAGCAGTACTTC. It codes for CASSLAGGRHEQYF.

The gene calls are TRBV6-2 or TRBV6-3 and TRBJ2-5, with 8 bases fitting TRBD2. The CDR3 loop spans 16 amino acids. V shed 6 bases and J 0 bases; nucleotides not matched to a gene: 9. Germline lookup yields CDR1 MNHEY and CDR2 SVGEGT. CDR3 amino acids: CASRPTAGANQETQYF. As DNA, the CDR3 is TGTGCCAGCAGGCCCACAGCGGGGGCCAACCAAGAGACCCAGTACTTC.

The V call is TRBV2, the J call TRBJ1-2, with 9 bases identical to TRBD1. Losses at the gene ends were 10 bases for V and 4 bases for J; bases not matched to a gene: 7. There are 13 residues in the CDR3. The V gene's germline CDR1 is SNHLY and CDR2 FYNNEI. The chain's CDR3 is CATRQGGGYGYTF. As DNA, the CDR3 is TGTGCCACGCGACAGGGGGGAGGCTATGGCTACACCTTC.

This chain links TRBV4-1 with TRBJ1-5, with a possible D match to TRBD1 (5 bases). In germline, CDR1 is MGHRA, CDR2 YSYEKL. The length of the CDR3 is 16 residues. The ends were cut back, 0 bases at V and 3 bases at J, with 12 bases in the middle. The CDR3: CASSQEGAQINQPQHF. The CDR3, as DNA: TGCGCCAGCAGCCAAGAAGGGGCCCAAATCAATCAGCCCCAGCATTTT.

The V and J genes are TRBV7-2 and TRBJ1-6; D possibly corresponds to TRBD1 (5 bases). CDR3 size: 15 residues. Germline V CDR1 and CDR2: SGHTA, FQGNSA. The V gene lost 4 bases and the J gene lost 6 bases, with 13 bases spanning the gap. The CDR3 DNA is TGTGCCAGCAGCTCGTCGGGGCAGTCTAATTCACCCCTCCACTTT. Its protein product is CASSSSGQSNSPLHF. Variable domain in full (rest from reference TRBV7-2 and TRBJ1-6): GAGVSQSPSNKVTEKGKDVELRCDPISGHTALYWYRQSLGQGLEFLIYFQGNSAPDKSGLPSDRFSAERTGGSVSTLTIQRTQQEDSAVYLCASSSSGQSNSPLHFGNGTRLTVT.

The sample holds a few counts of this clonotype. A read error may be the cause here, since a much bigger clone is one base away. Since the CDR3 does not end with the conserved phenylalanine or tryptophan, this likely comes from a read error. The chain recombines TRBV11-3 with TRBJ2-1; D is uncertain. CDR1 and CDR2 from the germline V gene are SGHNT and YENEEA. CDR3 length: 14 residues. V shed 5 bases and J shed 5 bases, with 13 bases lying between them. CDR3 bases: TGTGCCAGCAGCCGTCAGGACGGACACAATGAGCAGTTCTTA. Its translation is CASSRQDGHNEQFL.

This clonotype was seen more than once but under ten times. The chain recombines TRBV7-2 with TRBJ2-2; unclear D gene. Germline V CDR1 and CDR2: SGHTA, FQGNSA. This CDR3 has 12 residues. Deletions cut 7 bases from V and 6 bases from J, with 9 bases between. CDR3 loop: CASMFSPGELFF. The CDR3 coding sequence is TGTGCCAGCATGTTTAGCCCCGGGGAGCTGTTTTTT.